The 10 T cell receptor beta chains reported below all come from one sample, sequenced in a study of T cell repertoires in cytomegalovirus infection. TCRdb recomputed calls from the reads with MiXCR, one row per CDR3 protein. The sample contains 300,000 to 450,000 distinct CDR3 sequences, 15% to 20% of which appear only once. Sequences were obtained from PBMCs. These TCRs come from a human donor in good health (CMV status not recorded). Some clones in this sample may be carry-over from other donors' samples.

Only a few counts were recorded for this clonotype. This chain uses TRBV7-8 with TRBJ2-7; D not resolved. V lost 0 bases, J lost 2 bases, and 11 bases lay in between. The CDR3 covers 15 residues. Germline values: CDR1 SGHVS, CDR2 FQNEAQ. The CDR3 bases are TGTGCCAGCAGCTTAGCCCACGGTGGAACCTACGAGCAGTACTTC. It encodes CASSLAHGGTYEQYF.

This sequence joins TRBV6-1 and TRBJ1-2; perhaps TRBD1 as D (6 bases). The ends were cut back, 6 bases at V and 2 bases at J, with 10 bases in the middle. The CDR3 covers 13 residues. The V gene's germline CDR1 is MNHNS and CDR2 SASEGT. CDR3 nucleotide sequence: TGTGCCAGCAGGTCCACAGGGAACTATGGCTACACCTTC. It codes for CASRSTGNYGYTF.

This clonotype showed up many times. The chain recombines TRBV7-2 with TRBJ1-4; D unclear. Germline V gives CDR1 SGHTA, CDR2 FQGNSA. The V end lost 1 base, the J end lost 4 bases, and 7 bases lay between the germline ends. The CDR3 totals 14 residues. The CDR3, as DNA: TGTGCCAGCAGCTTAGGGAGGCATAATGAAAAACTGTTTTTT. Encoded protein: CASSLGRHNEKLFF.

Many counts were recorded for this clonotype. The CDR3 here is CASSPWTAGYTF. The CDR3 nucleotides read TGTGCCAGCAGCCCATGGACGGCCGGCTACACCTTC. The chain couples TRBV7-9 to TRBJ1-2; D is unresolved. Trimming took 5 bases from V and 8 from J, leaving 12 bases between them. This CDR3 is built from 12 residues. Germline-derived CDR1 and CDR2 are SEHNR and FQNEAQ (reference sequence).

This clonotype was counted between two and nine times. The chain couples TRBV29-1 to TRBJ1-1, with a possible D match to TRBD1 (5 bases). Germline lookup yields CDR1 SQVTM and CDR2 ANQGSEA. With 7 bases removed from V and 3 bases from J, the gap between germline ends came to 15 bases. The CDR3 has 13 amino acids. As DNA, the CDR3 is TGCAGCGCTGGGGGTCTGGGAGACACTGAAGCTTTCTTT. This translates into CSAGGLGDTEAFF.

This clonotype was detected a few times. V usage is TRBV12-3 or TRBV12-4 and J usage is TRBJ2-5, with 11 bases aligning to TRBD2. The CDR3 is 15 residues long. V lost 7 bases, J lost 2 bases, and 6 bases stayed unmatched. In DNA, the CDR3 is TGTGCCAGCAACCCGGGACTAGCGGCTCAAGAGACCCAGTACTTC. Translated: CASNPGLAAQETQYF.

This clonotype was seen repeatedly, ten times or more. This chain connects TRBV7-6 to TRBJ2-1; D call uncertain. The CDR3 sequence is 16 residues long. Germline CDR1 is SGHVS and CDR2 is FNYEAQ. The ends were cut back, 0 bases at V and 0 bases at J, with 9 bases in the middle. In nucleotides, the CDR3 is TGTGCCAGCAGCTTAGCGTCGGCACCCTCCTACAATGAGCAGTTCTTC. It is translated as CASSLASAPSYNEQFF.

This sequence joins TRBV19 and TRBJ1-4; D not resolved. Looked up from germline, CDR1 is LNHDA and CDR2 is SQIVND (reference sequence). This CDR3 has 15 residues. The ends were cut back, 5 bases at V and 4 bases at J, with 14 bases in the middle. CDR3 sequence: CASSALPAGNEKLFF. CDR3 sequence (DNA): TGTGCCAGTAGTGCTCTTCCGGCCGGTAATGAAAAACTGTTTTTT. Combining the CDR3 with reference TRBV19 and TRBJ1-4 gives the whole variable domain DGGITQSPKYLFRKEGQNVTLSCEQNLNHDAMYWYRQDPGQGLRLIYYSQIVNDFQKGDIAEGYSVSREKKESFPLTVTSAQKNPTAFYLCASSALPAGNEKLFFGSGTQLSVL.

This clonotype has only a few counts. The junction shows a germline mismatch at one end, possibly a read error. This sequence joins TRBV2 and TRBJ2-1; the D is unclear. The CDR3 runs 13 residues. In germline, CDR1 is SNHLY, CDR2 FYNNEI. CDR3 sequence reads: CASSEGVGDPVVF. The CDR3 nucleotides read TGTGCCAGCAGTGAAGGGGTCGGAGACCCTGTGGTCTTC.

Ten or more counts support this clonotype. The V call is TRBV7-2, the J call TRBJ2-5, with 8 nucleotides matching TRBD1. V shed 0 bases, J shed 4 bases, and the junction held 1 base outside the gene matches. The CDR3 sequence is 14 residues long. Germline values: CDR1 SGHTA, CDR2 FQGNSA. CDR3 region: CASSLAQGAETQYF. The CDR3 DNA is TGTGCCAGCAGCTTAGCGCAGGGGGCAGAGACCCAGTACTTC.